This T cell receptor (beta chain) was obtained from a study of blood T cell repertoires in COVID-19. Study overall: Material from acute and convalescent COVID-19 was sourced from the United States, Italy and Spain. Nucleic acid was either cDNA or gDNA, and it came from T cells, B-cell-depleted T cells, or PBMCs.

This CDR3 comprises 17 residues. V shed 5 bases, J shed 0 bases, and the junction held 8 bases outside the gene matches. Germline V lookup: CDR1 SNHLY, CDR2 FYNNEI. In the source study's methods: Estimated nucleated cell counts came from reference gene primer amplification. Profiling relied on immunoSEQ multiplex PCR, and the TCRdb table lists in-frame clones only, not all of them. V and J calls and clone size are copied from that table; D and trimming were computed from the DNA. The table records fewer than 85,000 clones, 87% of them present only once. The sample was peripheral blood. This sequence originates from a man in his sixties with acute or convalescent COVID-19. The chain employs TRBV2 and TRBJ2-1, with TRBD2 identical over 9 bases. CDR3 coding DNA: TGTGCCAGCAGTCCCCTAGCGGGGCCAACCTCCTACAATGAGCAGTTCTTC. The encoded protein is CASSPLAGPTSYNEQFF.